The following is a TCR beta chain sequence with its context. This table comes from immunoSEQ multiplex PCR, and its TCRdb copy is limited to in-frame clones, with some not included. The sample includes some 120,000 clones, 75% to 95% of them seen just once. The CDR3 loop spans 14 amino acids. Germline values: CDR1 SGHRS, CDR2 YFSETQ. V was cut by 4 bases and J by 6 bases, with 16 bases left in between. The data are from a study of T cell clones after liver transplantation. Study as a whole: Apart from three HCV-positive recipients, transplants were for non-autoimmune, non-viral reasons. At least one year of complete immunosuppression withdrawal without enzymes over twice normal defined tolerance.

The material sequenced was CD4+ T cells from blood, taken 12 months after liver transplant. The chain links TRBV5-1 to TRBJ1-1, with D unresolved. The clonotype originates from a human patient who received a liver transplant. The graft donor may have contributed some T cells. Written as DNA, the CDR3 is TGCGCCAGCAGCCCGCAAGGGAGTGGCGCTGAAGCTTTCTTT. It is translated as CASSPQGSGAEAFF. Supplemented by reference TRBV5-1 and TRBJ1-1, the full variable domain reads KAGVTQTPRYLIKTRGQQVTLSCSPISGHRSVSWYQQTPGQGLQFLFEYFSETQRNKGNFPGRFSGRQFSNSRSEMNVSTLELGDSALYLCASSPQGSGAEAFFGQGTRLTVV.